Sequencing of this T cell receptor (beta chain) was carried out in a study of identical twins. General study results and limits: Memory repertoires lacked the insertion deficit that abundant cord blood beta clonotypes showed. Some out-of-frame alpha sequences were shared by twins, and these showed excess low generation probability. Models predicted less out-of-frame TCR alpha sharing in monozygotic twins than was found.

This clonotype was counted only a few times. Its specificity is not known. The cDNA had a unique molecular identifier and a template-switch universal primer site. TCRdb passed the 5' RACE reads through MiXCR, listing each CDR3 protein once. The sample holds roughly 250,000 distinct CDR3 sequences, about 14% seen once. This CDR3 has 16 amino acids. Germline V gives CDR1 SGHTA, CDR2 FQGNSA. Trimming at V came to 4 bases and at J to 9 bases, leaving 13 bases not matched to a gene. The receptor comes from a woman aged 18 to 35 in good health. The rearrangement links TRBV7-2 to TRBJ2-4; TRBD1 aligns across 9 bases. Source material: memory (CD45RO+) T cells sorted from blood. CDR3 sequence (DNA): TGTGCCAGCAGCTCACCCAGGACAGGGGAGAGAGGCATTCAGTACTTC. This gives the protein CASSSPRTGERGIQYF.